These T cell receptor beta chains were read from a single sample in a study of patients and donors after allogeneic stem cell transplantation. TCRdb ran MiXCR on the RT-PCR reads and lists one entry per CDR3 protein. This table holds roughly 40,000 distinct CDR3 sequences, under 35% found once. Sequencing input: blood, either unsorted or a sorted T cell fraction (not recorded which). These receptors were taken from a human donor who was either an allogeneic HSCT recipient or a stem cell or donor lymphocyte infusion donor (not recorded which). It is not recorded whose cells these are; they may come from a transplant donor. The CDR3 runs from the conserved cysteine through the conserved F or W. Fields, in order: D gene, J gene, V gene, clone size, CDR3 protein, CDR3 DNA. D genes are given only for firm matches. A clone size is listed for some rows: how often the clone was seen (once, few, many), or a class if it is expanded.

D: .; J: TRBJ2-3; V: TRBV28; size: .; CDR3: CASSLLGGRDTQYF; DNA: TGTGCCAGCAGTTTACTTGGGGGCCGGGATACGCAGTATTTT
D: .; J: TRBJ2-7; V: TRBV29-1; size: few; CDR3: CSVDSTGKSYEQYF; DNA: TGCAGCGTTGATAGCACAGGGAAATCCTACGAGCAGTACTTC
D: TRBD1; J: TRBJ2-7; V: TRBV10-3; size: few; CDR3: CAISGPGQVGGYEQYF; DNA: TGTGCCATCAGTGGACCGGGACAGGTAGGAGGCTACGAGCAGTACTTC
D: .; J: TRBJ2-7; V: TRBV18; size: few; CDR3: CASSPRGDRPSYEQYF; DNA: TGTGCCAGCTCACCAAGGGGTGACAGGCCTTCCTACGAGCAGTACTTC
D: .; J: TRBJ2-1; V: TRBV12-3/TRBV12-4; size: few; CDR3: CASRPTGRDEQFF; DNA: TGTGCCAGCAGACCCACAGGGAGGGATGAGCAGTTCTTC
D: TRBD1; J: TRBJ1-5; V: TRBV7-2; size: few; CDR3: CASSLAQTGGKPQHF; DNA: TGTGCCAGCAGCTTAGCGCAAACAGGGGGGAAGCCCCAGCATTTT
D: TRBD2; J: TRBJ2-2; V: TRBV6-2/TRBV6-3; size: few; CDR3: CASRPILAVNTGELFF; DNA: TGTGCCAGCAGACCCATCCTAGCGGTCAACACCGGGGAGCTGTTTTTT
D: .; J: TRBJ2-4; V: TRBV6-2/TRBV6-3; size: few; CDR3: CASRPDETIAKNIQYF; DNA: TGTGCCAGCAGGCCGGACGAGACAATAGCCAAAAACATTCAGTACTTC
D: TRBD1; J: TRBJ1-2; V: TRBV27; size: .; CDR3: CASSPTHRGGYTF; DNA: TGTGCCAGCAGTCCGACCCACAGGGGTGGCTACACCTTC
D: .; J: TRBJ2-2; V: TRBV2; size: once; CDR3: CASGPTGELFF; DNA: TGTGCCAGCGGACCCACCGGGGAGCTGTTTTTT
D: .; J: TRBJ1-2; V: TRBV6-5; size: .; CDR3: CASKRTDYGYTF; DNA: TGTGCCAGCAAGAGGACTGACTATGGCTACACCTTC
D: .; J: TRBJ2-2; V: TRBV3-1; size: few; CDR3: CASSQDWGELFF; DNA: TGTGCCAGCAGCCAAGATTGGGGGGAGCTGTTTTTT
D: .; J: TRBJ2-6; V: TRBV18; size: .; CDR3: CASADTIFGGANVLTF; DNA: TGTGCCAGCGCGGACACCATCTTTGGTGGGGCCAACGTCCTGACTTTC
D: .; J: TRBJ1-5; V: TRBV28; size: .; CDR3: CASIAGMDSNQPQHF; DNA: TGTGCCAGCATCGCGGGGATGGATAGCAATCAGCCCCAGCATTTT
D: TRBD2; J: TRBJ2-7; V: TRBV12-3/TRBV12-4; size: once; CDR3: CASSGTSGRNEQYF; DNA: TGTGCCAGCAGTGGGACTAGCGGGAGGAACGAGCAGTACTTC
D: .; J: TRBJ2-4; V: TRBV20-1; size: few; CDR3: CSAKGIRALMSKNIQYF; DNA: TGCAGTGCTAAGGGGATTCGGGCCCTAATGTCCAAAAACATTCAGTACTTC
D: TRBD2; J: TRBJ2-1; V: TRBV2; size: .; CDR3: CASRLRLATTYNEQFF; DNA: TGTGCCAGCAGGTTACGACTAGCGACTACCTACAATGAGCAGTTCTTC
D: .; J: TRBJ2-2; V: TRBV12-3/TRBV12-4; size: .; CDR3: CASVYRGTHSWPNTGELFF; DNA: TGTGCCAGCGTGTACCGGGGGACCCATTCATGGCCGAACACCGGGGAGCTGTTTTTT
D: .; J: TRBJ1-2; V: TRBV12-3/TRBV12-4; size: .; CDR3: CASSPHPGRPSANYGYTF; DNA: TGTGCCAGCAGTCCTCACCCAGGGAGGCCGTCAGCTAACTATGGCTACACCTTC
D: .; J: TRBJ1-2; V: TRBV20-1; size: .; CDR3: CSARGGKGYTF; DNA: TGCAGTGCTAGAGGTGGTAAGGGCTACACCTTC
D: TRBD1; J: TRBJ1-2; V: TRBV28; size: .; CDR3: CASSLGTGGFNYGYTF; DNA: TGTGCCAGCAGTCTCGGGACAGGGGGGTTTAACTATGGCTACACCTTC
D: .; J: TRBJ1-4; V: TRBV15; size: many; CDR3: CATRGSPNEKLFF; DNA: TGTGCCACCAGGGGGAGCCCGAATGAAAAACTGTTTTTT
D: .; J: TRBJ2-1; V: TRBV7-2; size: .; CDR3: CASSLVRGEQFF; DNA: TGTGCCAGCAGCTTAGTTCGGGGTGAGCAGTTCTTC
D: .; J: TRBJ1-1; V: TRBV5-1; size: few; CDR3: CASSPWVGMNTEAFF; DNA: TGCGCCAGCAGCCCGTGGGTGGGGATGAACACTGAAGCTTTCTTT
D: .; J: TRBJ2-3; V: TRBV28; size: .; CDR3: CASTQAYRVWTDTQYF; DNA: TGTGCCAGCACCCAAGCCTACAGGGTCTGGACAGATACGCAGTATTTT
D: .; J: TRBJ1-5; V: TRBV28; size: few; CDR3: CASRPQGYQPQHF; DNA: TGTGCCAGCAGACCACAGGGTTACCAGCCCCAGCATTTT
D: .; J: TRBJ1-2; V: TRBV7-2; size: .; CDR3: CASSLDWRGTYGYTF; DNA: TGTGCCAGCAGCTTAGACTGGCGCGGTACATATGGCTACACCTTC
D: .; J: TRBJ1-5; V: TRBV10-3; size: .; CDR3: CAISEGPRHQPQHF; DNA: TGTGCCATCAGTGAGGGGCCGAGACATCAGCCCCAGCATTTT
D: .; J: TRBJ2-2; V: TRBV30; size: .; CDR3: CAWTGSPTGELFF; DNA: TGTGCCTGGACAGGGAGTCCCACCGGGGAGCTGTTTTTT
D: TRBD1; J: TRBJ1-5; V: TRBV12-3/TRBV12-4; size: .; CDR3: CASSSGTGNQPQHF; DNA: TGTGCCAGCAGTTCCGGGACAGGGAATCAGCCCCAGCATTTT
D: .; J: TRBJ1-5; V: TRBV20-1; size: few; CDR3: CSAREGWQAENQPQHF; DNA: TGCAGTGCTAGAGAAGGTTGGCAGGCCGAGAACCAGCCCCAGCATTTT
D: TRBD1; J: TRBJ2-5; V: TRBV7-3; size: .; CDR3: CASSSTGGGETQYF; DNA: TGTGCCAGCAGCTCCACAGGGGGCGGAGAGACCCAGTACTTC
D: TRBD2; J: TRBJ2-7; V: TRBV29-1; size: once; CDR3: CSVTLAGDMYEQYF; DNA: TGCAGCGTTACCTTAGCGGGAGACATGTACGAGCAGTACTTC
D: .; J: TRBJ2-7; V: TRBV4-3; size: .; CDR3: CASSLHPSYEQYF; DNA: TGCGCCAGCAGCCTCCACCCGTCCTACGAGCAGTACTTC
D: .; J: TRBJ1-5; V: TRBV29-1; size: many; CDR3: CSVLGQGGQPQHF; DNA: TGCAGCGTCCTCGGGCAGGGAGGGCAGCCCCAGCATTTT
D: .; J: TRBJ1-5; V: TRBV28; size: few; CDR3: CASCGDLSNQPQHF; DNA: TGTGCCAGCTGTGGGGATCTTAGCAATCAGCCCCAGCATTTT
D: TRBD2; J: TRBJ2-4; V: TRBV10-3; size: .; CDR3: CAISGGLAGLINIQYF; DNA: TGTGCCATCAGTGGGGGACTAGCGGGCCTAATAAACATTCAGTACTTC
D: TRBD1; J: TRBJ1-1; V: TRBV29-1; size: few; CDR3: CSGTGTATTEAFF; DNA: TGCAGCGGGACCGGGACAGCGACCACTGAAGCTTTCTTT
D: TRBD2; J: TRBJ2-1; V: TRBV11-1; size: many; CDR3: CASSDPGTRGYNEQFF; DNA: TGTGCCAGCAGCGATCCCGGGACTAGGGGCTACAATGAGCAGTTCTTC
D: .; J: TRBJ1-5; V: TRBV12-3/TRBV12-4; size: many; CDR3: CASSLQDVGSNQPQHF; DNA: TGTGCCAGCAGTTTACAGGACGTAGGTAGCAATCAGCCCCAGCATTTT
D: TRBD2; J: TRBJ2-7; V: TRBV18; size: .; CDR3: CASSPGLAGAYEQYF; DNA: TGTGCCAGCTCACCGGGACTAGCGGGGGCCTACGAGCAGTACTTC
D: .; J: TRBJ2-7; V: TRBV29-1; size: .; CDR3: CSVESQGGNEQYF; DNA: TGCAGCGTTGAGTCTCAGGGCGGAAACGAGCAGTACTTC
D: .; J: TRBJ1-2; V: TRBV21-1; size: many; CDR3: CASSLGTEDGYTF; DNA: TGTGCCAGCAGCCTTGGGACAGAGGACGGCTACACCTTC
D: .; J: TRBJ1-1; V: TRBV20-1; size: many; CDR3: CSADPGGRITEAFF; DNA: TGCAGTGCTGACCCGGGGGGGCGAATCACTGAAGCTTTCTTT
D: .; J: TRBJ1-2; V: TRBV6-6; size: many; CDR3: CASSSRTTGPGYTF; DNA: TGTGCCAGCAGTTCCAGAACGACAGGTCCTGGCTACACCTTC
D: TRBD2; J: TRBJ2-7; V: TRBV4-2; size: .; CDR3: CASSLGLAGPTYEQYF; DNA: TGTGCCAGCAGCCTCGGACTAGCGGGACCCACCTACGAGCAGTACTTC
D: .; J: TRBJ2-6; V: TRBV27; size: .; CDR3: CASSPTVVGQKANVLTF; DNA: TGTGCCAGCAGTCCCACGGTTGTCGGACAGAAGGCCAACGTCCTGACTTTC
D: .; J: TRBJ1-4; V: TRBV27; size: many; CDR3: CASSLLGLDGEKLFF; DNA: TGTGCCAGCAGTTTATTAGGCCTGGACGGTGAAAAACTGTTTTTT
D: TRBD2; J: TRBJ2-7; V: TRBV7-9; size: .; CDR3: CASSLILARGEQYF; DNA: TGTGCCAGCAGCTTAATACTAGCGCGGGGCGAGCAGTACTTC
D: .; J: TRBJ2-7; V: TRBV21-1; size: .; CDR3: CASSQKPAGGTSYEQYF; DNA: TGTGCCAGCAGTCAAAAACCCGCGGGGGGGACATCCTACGAGCAGTACTTC
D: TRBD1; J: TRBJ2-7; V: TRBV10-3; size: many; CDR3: CAISGQGDYEQYF; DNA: TGTGCCATCAGTGGACAGGGAGACTACGAGCAGTACTTC
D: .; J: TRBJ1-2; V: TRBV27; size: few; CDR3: CASSPPGAAYGYTF; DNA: TGTGCCAGCAGCCCCCCGGGGGCAGCCTATGGCTACACCTTC